A selection of T cell receptor beta chains follows, all from one sample in a study of blood T cells in healthy people across ages. Via MiXCR, TCRdb re-called the 5' RACE reads, giving one row per CDR3 protein. The data contain over a million distinct CDR3 sequences, around 59% of them seen just once; the ten biggest clones take up about 6.3%. Sequencing was done on a sample of blood. All receptors derive from a man in his late teens or twenties in good health. Each CDR3 is given with its conserved first and last residue. A D gene is named only where the DNA matches it firmly. Size is omitted from some rows. Given values are once, few, many or a class for expanded clones.

TGTGCCAGCACCTTAGGTGGGACAGGGGTGGATGCTTTCTTT	CASTLGGTGVDAFF	TRBD1	TRBJ1-1	TRBV7-9	-
TGTGCCAGCAGCTCCCTAATGGGCAGTAACACTGAAGCTTTCTTT	CASSSLMGSNTEAFF	-	TRBJ1-1	TRBV7-9	-
TGTGCCAGCAGTTCGACAATTTCACCCCTCCACTTT	CASSSTISPLHF	-	TRBJ1-6	TRBV27	few
TGCAGTGCTACAGTAGCGGGATACTGCTACAATGAGCAGTTCTTC	CSATVAGYCYNEQFF	TRBD2	TRBJ2-1	TRBV20-1	-
TGTGCCAGCAGCGCCGACAGGAGTGGGGCCAACGTCCTGACTTTC	CASSADRSGANVLTF	-	TRBJ2-6	TRBV28	-
TGTGCCAGCAGCCAAGTCCGGGGGACAGGTGGTCAGCCCCAGCATTTT	CASSQVRGTGGQPQHF	TRBD1	TRBJ1-5	TRBV7-8	-
TGTGCCAGCAGCTTAGCCGTCACAGGGGATGTTGGTGGCACTGAAGCTTTCTTT	CASSLAVTGDVGGTEAFF	TRBD1	TRBJ1-1	TRBV7-9	few
TGTGCCAGCAGTGGGCAATTGGGGCAGCCCCAGCATTTT	CASSGQLGQPQHF	-	TRBJ1-5	TRBV2	-
TGCAGTGCTAGGGGTCGGGGGGTCCATGAGCAGTTCTTC	CSARGRGVHEQFF	TRBD2	TRBJ2-1	TRBV20-1	-
TGCGCCAGCAGCCAAGATAGGCTAGTTGGGGAGCAGTACTTC	CASSQDRLVGEQYF	-	TRBJ2-7	TRBV4-3	-
TGTGCCAGCAGCTTCTTCAGCTCTGGAAACACCATATATTTT	CASSFFSSGNTIYF	-	TRBJ1-3	TRBV7-2	-
TGTGCCAGCAGCTTACTAGAGCGACAGCACTATGGCTACACCTTC	CASSLLERQHYGYTF	-	TRBJ1-2	TRBV7-9	once
TGTGCCAGCAGTTTCGACAGGTCCTACAATGAGCAGTTCTTC	CASSFDRSYNEQFF	-	TRBJ2-1	TRBV27	few
TGCGCCAGCAGCTTGGAGTGGGAAGATACGCAGTATTTT	CASSLEWEDTQYF	-	TRBJ2-3	TRBV5-1	-
TGTGCCAGCAGCCCGTTCCAAGATGCGGAGACCCAGTACTTC	CASSPFQDAETQYF	-	TRBJ2-5	TRBV4-2	-
TGTGCCAGCAGCGCATCCCGGCGACCAACCCAGTACTTC	CASSASRRPTQYF	-	TRBJ2-5	TRBV27	-
TGTGCCAGCAGGCCTTCCCCGGACGGTTACAATGAGCAGTTCTTC	CASRPSPDGYNEQFF	-	TRBJ2-1	TRBV6-2/TRBV6-3	-
TGTGCCAGCAGTGTACGGGCGGGGAGCACTGAAGCTTTCTTT	CASSVRAGSTEAFF	-	TRBJ1-1	TRBV12-3/TRBV12-4	few
TGTGCCAGCAGCCAGAGGACAGGGAAGAACACCGGGGAGCTGTTTTTT	CASSQRTGKNTGELFF	TRBD1	TRBJ2-2	TRBV4-2	-
TGTGCCAGCAGCGGACTAGCGGTCCCCAATGAGCAGTTCTTC	CASSGLAVPNEQFF	TRBD2	TRBJ2-1	TRBV11-2	-
TGTGCCAGCATGAAAACAGGGGGGTCCTACGAGCAGTACTTC	CASMKTGGSYEQYF	TRBD1	TRBJ2-7	TRBV28	-
TGTGCCAGTGGGGTGGAGGGAGGCCGTTCCTACAATGAGCAGTTCTTC	CASGVEGGRSYNEQFF	-	TRBJ2-1	TRBV2	few
TGTGCCAGCGGAGGGGGCTGGGGCTACACCTTC	CASGGGWGYTF	TRBD1	TRBJ1-2	TRBV9	-
TGTGCCATCAGTGTAGGAGGGGAATCCTACAATGAGCAGTTCTTC	CAISVGGESYNEQFF	-	TRBJ2-1	TRBV10-3	-
TGTGCCAGCAGCCCCATTGTGGGCCTAGAGGAGCAGTTCTTC	CASSPIVGLEEQFF	-	TRBJ2-1	TRBV7-6	-
TGTGCCAGCAGTTTAGCGCTTTACAAGCAGTACTTC	CASSLALYKQYF	-	TRBJ2-7	TRBV12-3/TRBV12-4	-